A single sample gave rise to the 3 T cell receptor beta chains below, sequenced in a study of T cells in Graves' hyperthyroidism and ophthalmopathy. RNA transcripts gave rise to amplified TCR beta CDR3 regions. Carried out on the TCR CDR3, a first-round RT-PCR used the HTBI primer set. From the multiplex PCR reads, TCRdb called clonotypes with MiXCR, one entry per CDR3 protein. This sample has approximately 300,000 distinct CDR3 sequences, with 17% found just once. The specimen was blood. The source of these receptors is a woman aged 55-75 years with Graves' ophthalmopathy.

This clonotype was picked up a small number of times. J is TRBJ1-1 and V is TRBV29-1, with a possible D match to TRBD1 (6 bases). With 0 bases removed from V and 6 bases from J, the gap between germline ends came to 23 bases. Germline V gene data show CDR1 as SQVTM and CDR2 as ANQGSEA. This CDR3 spans 17 amino acids. CDR3 residues: CSVEDLGRQGYRAEAFF. CDR3 in DNA: TGCAGCGTTGAAGATCTGGGCAGGCAGGGGTACCGAGCTGAAGCTTTCTTT.

This clonotype was seen repeatedly, ten times or more. The chain has TRBV11-2 and TRBJ1-5; TRBD1 might be the D (6 bases). The CDR3 is made up of 13 amino acids. V was trimmed by 8 bases and J by 6 bases, leaving 14 bases between them. Looked up from germline, CDR1 is SGHAT and CDR2 is FQNNGV. The CDR3 region has the DNA TGTGCCAGCGGTTGGGGGCAGGGTCAGCCCCAGCATTTT. This encodes CASGWGQGQPQHF.

About this clonotype: Being one base from a much bigger clone, this may be a read error. The rearrangement links TRBV12-3 or TRBV12-4 to TRBJ1-1; perhaps TRBD1 as D (6 bases). The CDR3 length is 12 residues. The CDR3 is CASSNTGTEALF. The DNA for the CDR3 is TGTGCCAGCAGCAACACAGGGACTGAAGCTCTCTTT.